This paragraph reports one T cell receptor (beta chain). Individuals aged about 18 to 90 years were recruited from fewer than 25 US areas. This entry is derived from a study of blood T cell repertoires in COVID-19. Study as a whole: PBMCs, B-cell-depleted T cells, or T cells were the source of the cDNA or gDNA that made up the material.

CDR3 length: 14 residues. CDR1 is SGHKS, CDR2 YYEKEE, per germline (reference sequence). V was cut by 0 bases and J by 4 bases, with 8 bases left in between. Original handling: Using reference gene primer amplification, nucleated cell counts were estimated. Data came from immunoSEQ multiplex PCR; TCRdb stores just in-frame clones and leaves some out. The V and J calls and clone size are taken from that table; D and trimming were inferred from the DNA. The top ten clones hold roughly 3.9% of a sample with some 270,000 clones, about nine tenths of them seen once. The source of this sequence is a woman in her twenties or thirties with acute COVID-19. What was sequenced was PBMCs or T cells enriched from blood (not recorded which). The chain uses TRBV5-5 and TRBJ2-1; D is perhaps TRBD2 (6 bases). The CDR3 region has the DNA TGTGCCAGCAGCTTGGAAGGGACTTACAATGAGCAGTTCTTC. This sequence encodes CASSLEGTYNEQFF.